What follows is one TCR beta chain and its context. The germline V gene has CDR1 SEHNR and CDR2 FQNEAQ (reference sequence). The length of the CDR3 is 19 residues. Trimming at V came to 5 bases and at J to 4 bases, leaving 18 bases not matched to a gene. The assay was immunoSEQ multiplex PCR, and TCRdb's table has in-frame clones only and misses some. In the table there are under 45,000 clones, roughly 90% of which are singletons. The data were obtained in a study of T cell changes during pregnancy in multiple sclerosis. This chain links TRBV7-9 with TRBJ2-2, with 8 positions matching TRBD2. Sequencing used CD8+ T cells from peripheral blood mononuclear cells, obtained in the third trimester of pregnancy. The TCR was taken from a female donor with multiple sclerosis, enrolled in a pregnancy study. CDR3 sequence reads: CASSPNPPLAGGGTGELFF. In DNA form, the CDR3 reads TGTGCCAGCAGCCCCAACCCCCCCCTGGCGGGGGGTGGCACCGGGGAGCTGTTTTTT.